The 19 T cell receptor beta chains reported below all come from one sample, sequenced in a study of cytomegalovirus exposure and HLA in healthy donors. The PCR contained 60 Vbeta and 13 Jbeta primers. TCRdb keeps only in-frame clones here, not all; method: immunoSEQ multiplex PCR. Of 100,000 to 150,000 clones listed, over 60% are singletons. Source material: PBMCs. Receptors were obtained from a woman in her thirties or forties in good health and CMV-seronegative.

The genes are TRBV5-1 and TRBJ1-5, with 8 bases fitting TRBD1. The CDR3 sequence is 16 residues long. Germline loops: CDR1 SGHRS, CDR2 YFSETQ. Trimming removed 4 bases from V and 3 bases from J; junction bases left unmatched: 9. The CDR3 reads CASSGEDRADNQPQHF. The CDR3 DNA sequence: TGCGCCAGCAGCGGGGAGGACAGGGCAGACAATCAGCCCCAGCATTTT.

CDR3 loop: CASSWSWDTNQPQHF. The CDR3 DNA reads TGTGCCAGTAGTTGGTCATGGGACACCAATCAGCCCCAGCATTTT. V is TRBV19 and J is TRBJ1-5, with D tentatively TRBD1 (6 bases). V was shortened by 5 bases and J by 3 bases, with 14 bases between the two germline ends. The germline gives CDR1 LNHDA, CDR2 SQIVND (reference sequence). The CDR3 loop spans 15 amino acids.

The chain recombines TRBV10-3 with TRBJ2-7, with TRBD2 identical over 10 bases. Unmatched junction bases numbered 9, after V lost 10 bases and J lost 6 bases. The length of the CDR3 is 13 residues. The germline V gene has CDR1 ENHRY and CDR2 SYGVKD. The CDR3 reads CATGLAGDPEQYF. The DNA for the CDR3 is TGTGCCACCGGGCTAGCGGGAGACCCCGAGCAGTACTTC.

The rearrangement joins TRBV18 to TRBJ2-3; 7 bases are a match to TRBD1. Trimming took 3 bases from V and 2 from J; bases not matched to a gene: 2. This CDR3 is 14 amino acids long. Germline CDR1 KGHSH, CDR2 LQKENI. CDR3 residues: CASSPGTVTDTQYF. DNA for the CDR3: TGTGCCAGCTCACCCGGGACAGTCACAGATACGCAGTATTTT.

This clone was seen only once. V usage is TRBV6-5 and J usage is TRBJ1-2; TRBD1 might be the D (6 bases). Germline V gives CDR1 MNHEY, CDR2 SVGAGI. The CDR3 runs 12 residues. V shed 9 bases and J shed 2 bases, with 10 bases lying between them. The CDR3 loop reads CASTRGNYGYTF. CDR3 nucleotides: TGTGCCAGTACGAGGGGGAACTATGGCTACACCTTC.

V is TRBV7-9 and J is TRBJ2-7; perhaps TRBD2 as D (6 bases). CDR1 and CDR2 from the germline V gene are SEHNR and FQNEAQ (reference sequence). Trimming stripped 2 bases from V and 2 bases from J, with 13 bases between. The CDR3 is 15 residues long. The CDR3 here is CASSLKLAVAYEQYF. The CDR3 coding sequence is TGTGCCAGCAGCTTAAAATTAGCGGTCGCCTACGAGCAGTACTTC.

The CDR3 DNA reads TGTGCCAGTAGTGACGGGATCCAGAGGAGCACTGAAGCTTTCTTT. The encoded protein is CASSDGIQRSTEAFF. This chain joins TRBV19 and TRBJ1-1, with D unresolved. Germline values: CDR1 LNHDA, CDR2 SQIVND (reference sequence). This CDR3 comprises 15 residues. V gave up 5 bases and J gave up 4 bases, with 17 bases separating them.

This clone was seen more than once but under ten times. The chain joins TRBV28 to TRBJ1-2; the match to TRBD1 covers 9 bases. V lost 10 bases, J lost 8 bases, and 14 bases stayed unmatched. Per germline, CDR1 MDHEN and CDR2 SYDVKM. This CDR3 has 14 amino acids. The CDR3 region has the DNA TGTGCCACCGAGATGACAGGGGGTTTCGGAGGCTACACCTTC. Amino acids: CATEMTGGFGGYTF.

The chain links TRBV5-4 to TRBJ1-1, with D unresolved. CDR3 length equals 15 residues. Trimming left V 0 bases short and J 11 bases short, with 20 bases between. Germline assignment: CDR1 SGHNT and CDR2 YYREEE (reference sequence). The CDR3 here is CASSLALSSAGSAFF. The CDR3 DNA reads TGTGCCAGCAGCTTGGCCCTTAGTTCGGCAGGCTCGGCTTTCTTT.

The V call is TRBV15, the J call TRBJ2-4, with 7 bases fitting TRBD2. J lost 6 bases, V lost 0 bases, and 11 bases had no gene match. In germline, CDR1 is LNHNV, CDR2 YYDKDF (reference sequence). The CDR3 loop spans 17 amino acids. Here the CDR3 DNA reads TGTGCCACCAGCAGAGATCAACTAGCGACGGGGCCAAACATTCAGTACTTC. Its translation: CATSRDQLATGPNIQYF.

The chain uses TRBV28 and TRBJ1-2, with D tentatively TRBD1 (5 bases). V lost 3 bases to trimming and J lost 8 bases, with 13 bases between them. The CDR3 has 13 residues. Germline lookup yields CDR1 MDHEN and CDR2 SYDVKM. In nucleotides, the CDR3 is TGTGCCAGCAGTTTGGCGGGGGTGGGGGGCTACACCTTC. Its protein is CASSLAGVGGYTF.

V usage is TRBV25-1 and J usage is TRBJ2-7, with D unresolved. In germline, CDR1 is MGHDK, CDR2 SYGVNS. Between the trimmed V and J ends, which lost 3 bases and 5 bases, there was a span of 14 bases. The CDR3 runs to 14 residues. Here the CDR3 reads CASSDPGPVDEQYF. The DNA for the CDR3 is TGTGCCAGCAGTGACCCAGGCCCAGTTGACGAGCAGTACTTC.

This clone was detected once. This chain uses TRBV9 with TRBJ2-1; 9 nucleotides align to TRBD2. The CDR3 runs to 14 residues. Germline V gene sequence: CDR1 SGDLS, CDR2 YYNGEE. Trimming cost V 3 bases and J 8 bases; bases outside gene matches: 6. DNA of the CDR3: TGTGCCAGCAGCGGTAGCGGGAGTGTCGATGAGCAGTTCTTC. It is translated as CASSGSGSVDEQFF.

V gene TRBV5-1 combines with J gene TRBJ2-1; D gene uncertain. Germline V lookup: CDR1 SGHRS, CDR2 YFSETQ. Trimming stripped 3 bases from V and 4 bases from J, with 14 bases between. The CDR3 contains 15 residues. This chain's CDR3 is CASSSTGLTYNEQFF. The CDR3 coding sequence is TGCGCCAGCAGCTCGACGGGTTTGACTTACAATGAGCAGTTCTTC.

This clone was detected ten times or more. The DNA for the CDR3 is TGTGCCATCAGTGCGACAGGAGGCTACACCTTC. Protein sequence: CAISATGGYTF. The V and J genes are TRBV10-3 and TRBJ1-2; D is perhaps TRBD1 (6 bases). The germline V and J ends were trimmed by 4 bases and 8 bases, with 8 bases remaining between them. CDR3 length: 11 residues. The germline CDR1 and CDR2 sequences are ENHRY and SYGVKD.

The chain joins TRBV6-5 to TRBJ2-1; perhaps TRBD2 as D (5 bases). V was shortened by 2 bases and J by 1 base, with 12 bases between the two germline ends. The CDR3 has 16 amino acids. In germline, CDR1 is MNHEY, CDR2 SVGAGI. The CDR3 DNA follows: TGTGCCAGCAGTTACACCCCGGAGGCTTCCTACAATGAGCAGTTCTTC. Amino acid sequence: CASSYTPEASYNEQFF.

The V call is TRBV25-1, the J call TRBJ2-5; the D gene is possibly TRBD1 (6 bases). Germline CDR1 MGHDK, CDR2 SYGVNS. With 3 bases removed from V and 2 bases from J, the gap between germline ends came to 13 bases. CDR3 length equals 15 residues. DNA for the CDR3: TGTGCCAGCAGTGACCTTCGGACAGTTCAAGAGACCCAGTACTTC. This encodes CASSDLRTVQETQYF. The whole variable domain, remainder taken from reference TRBV25-1 and TRBJ2-5, is EADIYQTPRYLVIGTGKKITLECSQTMGHDKMYWYQQDPGMELHLIHYSYGVNSTEKGDLSSESTVSRIRTEHFPLTLESARPSHTSQYLCASSDLRTVQETQYFGPGTRLLVL.

About this clone: Other DNA variants within this sample encode the same CDR3. The chain links TRBV5-6 to TRBJ2-3; weak D call: TRBD1 (5 bases). The V gene's germline CDR1 is SGHDT and CDR2 YYEEEE. Trimming stripped 4 bases from V and 0 bases from J, with 12 bases between. CDR3 length: 15 amino acids. CDR3 in amino acids: CASSQGLTSTDTQYF. The CDR3, as DNA: TGTGCCAGCAGCCAGGGTTTAACTAGCACAGATACGCAGTATTTT.

This chain uses TRBV7-9 with TRBJ2-3, with D tentatively TRBD1 (6 bases). Trimming pared 2 bases from V and 3 bases from J, leaving 12 bases between. Germline V gene lookup returns CDR1 SEHNR and CDR2 FQNEAQ (reference sequence). The CDR3 consists of 15 residues. The CDR3, as DNA: TGTGCCAGCAGCTTAATTGGGGGCCTTACAGATACGCAGTATTTT. It specifies CASSLIGGLTDTQYF.